This T cell receptor (beta chain) was sequenced during a study of blood T cell repertoires in COVID-19 (TCRdb year 2020). As for the study more broadly: Collaborator samples came from the United States, Italy and Spain and covered acute and convalescent phases of COVID-19. Subjects who had been exposed to COVID-19, were actively infected with it, or had recovered from it provided the deeply sampled blood TCRbeta repertoires that made up the dataset. HLA class I and class II types, where available, came from metadata supplied by the sample provider rather than from assay-based typing. The sample metadata nearly always contained a de-identified subject ID, COVID-19 status, age in years and sex. The samples were drawn from two sources: the first 160 participants of the ongoing ImmuneRACE study, and approximately 1,300 subjects contributed by 6 global collaborators. The prospective study material was composed of cDNA or gDNA derived from T cells, B-cell-depleted T cells, or PBMCs. A freely available public database, intended as a resource for researchers studying the immune response to SARS-CoV-2, is where the repertoires were released.

TCRbeta CDR3 regions were amplified from genomic DNA using the immunoSEQ Assay, a bias-controlled multiplex PCR. Concerning the study's data processing: The number of nucleated cells in each sample was estimated from the amplification of reference gene primers within the assay. To quantify the absolute abundance of each unique TCRbeta CDR3 rearrangement, sequence reads were collapsed and filtered. For each sample, productive Simpson clonality was calculated as the square root of Simpson's diversity index across productive rearrangements. TCRdb took this table from immuneACCESS and kept in-frame rearrangements with V and J called. Such tables lack part of the clones; where checked against another copy, unresolved V genes explain under half of the gap, and the rest is unexplained. The V and J calls and clone size were taken over from that table, and D and trimming were inferred from the DNA. This sample gives 160,000 or so clones in total; less than 90% of them show up just once. The ten biggest clones cover 0.95% to 1.5% of the sample.

Participants in the prospective study were enrolled through a virtual design, were aged about 18 to 90 years, and lived in some 24 United States geographic areas. To assign participants to cohorts, the prospective study relied on clinical history that participants themselves reported in a screening survey and a study questionnaire. Each participant in the prospective study had whole blood, serum and a nasopharyngeal or oropharyngeal swab collected by mobile phlebotomists. Participants in the prospective study had the option to provide additional blood draws and questionnaires over a roughly 2-month period. Blood samples from the prospective study were shipped frozen or at room temperature prior to DNA extraction. Inclusive of the bounding cysteine and phenylalanine, the CDR3 is 15 residues long. The DNA shown is the 45-base CDR3, in frame from base 1. V was cut back by 1 base and J by 6 bases, leaving a gap of 13 bases between them. Taken from the germline V gene, the CDR1 and CDR2 loops are MNHNS and SASEGT.

Findings and caveats that apply to the study as a whole: The amount of clinical and demographic metadata varied by source and participant and was provided uncurated.

To note about this clone: Its cognate antigen has yet to be identified. Base qualities are not at hand, and no much larger clone is one base apart.

Sequenced sample: PBMCs or T cells enriched from blood (not recorded which). The rearranged segments are TRBV6-1 and TRBJ1-5; a weak D assignment points to TRBD1 (5 bases agree). This sequence was found in a human donor with acute COVID-19. The donor label of this sample is uncertain. The CDR3 protein is CASSEVGQGSQPQHF. The sequenced DNA: TGTGCCAGCAGTGAAGTAGGGCAGGGCTCTCAGCCCCAGCATTTT.